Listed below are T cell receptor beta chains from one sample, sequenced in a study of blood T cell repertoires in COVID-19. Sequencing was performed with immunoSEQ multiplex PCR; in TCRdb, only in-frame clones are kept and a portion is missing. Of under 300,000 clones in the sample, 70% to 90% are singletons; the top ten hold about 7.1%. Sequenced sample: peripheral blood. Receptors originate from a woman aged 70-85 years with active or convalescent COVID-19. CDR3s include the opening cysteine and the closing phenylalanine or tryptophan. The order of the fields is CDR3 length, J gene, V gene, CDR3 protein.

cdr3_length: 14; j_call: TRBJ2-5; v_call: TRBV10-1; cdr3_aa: CASSDQGRSETQYF
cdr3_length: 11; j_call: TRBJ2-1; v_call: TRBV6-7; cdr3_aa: CASRGRFEQFF
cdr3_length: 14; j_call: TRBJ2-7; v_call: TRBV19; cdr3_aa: CASSGGLADYEQYF
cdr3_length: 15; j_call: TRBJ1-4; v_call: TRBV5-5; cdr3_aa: CASSFPGTGNEKLFF
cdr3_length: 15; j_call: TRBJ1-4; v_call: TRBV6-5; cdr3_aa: CASSFRGDSNEKLFF
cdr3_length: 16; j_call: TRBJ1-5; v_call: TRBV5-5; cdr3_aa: CASGERAGGSNQPQHF
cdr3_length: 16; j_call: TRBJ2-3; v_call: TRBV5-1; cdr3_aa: CASSLGRGQDTDTQYF
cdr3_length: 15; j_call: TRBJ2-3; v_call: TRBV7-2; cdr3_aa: CASSFGTVDTDTQYF
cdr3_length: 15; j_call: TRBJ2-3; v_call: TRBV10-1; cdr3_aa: CASSDTLASTDTQYF
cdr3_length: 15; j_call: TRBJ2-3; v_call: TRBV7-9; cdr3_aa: CASSPPSGDTDTQYF